These T cell receptor beta chains were read from a single sample in a study of beta chain features in type 1 diabetes. The protocol was immunoSEQ multiplex PCR, while the TCRdb copy is restricted to in-frame clones and leaves out a portion. The table records around 500,000 clones, about 29% of them present only once. Sequencing was done on a sample of naive CD4+ T cells from blood. These receptors all come from a man aged 18 to 30 in good health. CDR3s include the opening cysteine and the closing phenylalanine or tryptophan. Fields, in order: clone size, D gene, V gene, J gene, CDR3 protein, CDR3 DNA. A D gene is named only where the DNA matches it firmly. Clone size is shown for a subset of rows, as once, few, many or a class of expanded clone.

.,TRBD1,TRBV4-2,TRBJ2-7,CASSPLEGQGYEQYF,TGTGCCAGCAGCCCCCTGGAGGGACAGGGCTACGAGCAGTACTTC
.,TRBD2,TRBV5-6,TRBJ2-3,CASSLLTGGGDTQYF,TGTGCCAGCAGCTTACTTACGGGAGGTGGAGATACGCAGTATTTT
.,.,TRBV19,TRBJ1-1,CASGGRNTEAFF,TGTGCCTCGGGAGGGCGGAACACTGAAGCTTTCTTT
.,TRBD1,TRBV29-1,TRBJ2-2,CSVWPGTGDTGELFF,TGCAGCGTTTGGCCCGGGACAGGGGACACCGGGGAGCTGTTTTTT
few,.,TRBV30,TRBJ1-1,CAWRSGFGTEAFF,TGTGCCTGGAGATCCGGGTTCGGCACTGAAGCTTTCTTT
.,.,TRBV6-1,TRBJ2-6,CASSEPSGWANVLTF,TGTGCCAGCAGTGAACCGAGTGGCTGGGCCAACGTCCTGACTTTC
.,TRBD2,TRBV7-6,TRBJ2-1,CASSFPAGGLVNEQFF,TGTGCCAGCAGCTTCCCAGCGGGAGGGCTGGTCAATGAGCAGTTCTTC
few,.,TRBV27,TRBJ2-1,CASGFGSHSYNEQFF,TGTGCCAGCGGCTTCGGAAGCCACTCCTACAATGAGCAGTTCTTC
.,TRBD2,TRBV5-1,TRBJ2-7,CASSWGLADSYEQYF,TGCGCCAGCAGCTGGGGACTAGCGGACTCCTACGAGCAGTACTTC
.,.,TRBV5-6,TRBJ2-3,CASSLVANTQYF,TGTGCCAGCAGCTTGGTAGCAAATACGCAGTATTTT
.,.,TRBV4-1,TRBJ2-1,CASRGGSYNEQFF,TGCGCCAGCAGGGGAGGCTCCTACAATGAGCAGTTCTTC
.,.,TRBV30,TRBJ2-3,CAWRIAAADTQYF,TGTGCCTGGAGAATAGCGGCAGCAGATACGCAGTATTTT
.,.,TRBV2,TRBJ1-5,CASRVTGNQPQHF,TGTGCCAGCAGGGTCACAGGCAATCAGCCCCAGCATTTT
few,.,TRBV30,TRBJ2-4,CAWSRARLAKNIQYF,TGTGCCTGGAGTAGGGCCAGACTAGCCAAAAACATTCAGTACTTC
.,.,TRBV29-1,TRBJ2-7,CSVRDSTYEQYF,TGCAGCGTTAGGGATTCAACCTACGAGCAGTACTTC
.,.,TRBV29-1,TRBJ2-5,CSVIRPEETQYF,TGCAGCGTTATTCGGCCTGAAGAGACCCAGTACTTC
.,.,TRBV5-1,TRBJ2-3,CASRQEHRDTQYF,TGCGCCAGCAGACAGGAGCATAGGGATACGCAGTATTTT
.,TRBD2,TRBV6-6,TRBJ2-1,CASSPILAGEVDEQFF,TGTGCCAGCAGTCCTATATTAGCGGGAGAGGTAGATGAGCAGTTCTTC
.,.,TRBV5-6,TRBJ1-5,CASSFGRGNQPQHF,TGTGCCAGCAGCTTCGGCAGGGGCAATCAGCCCCAGCATTTT
few,.,TRBV7-7,TRBJ2-3,CASSFAAADTQYF,TGTGCCAGCAGCTTTGCAGCGGCAGATACGCAGTATTTT
few,.,TRBV7-3,TRBJ1-2,CASSATGSNGYTF,TGTGCCAGCAGCGCCACAGGGTCCAATGGCTACACCTTC
.,.,TRBV18,TRBJ2-1,CASSPPTSSYNEQFF,TGTGCCAGCTCACCACCAACTTCCTCTTACAATGAGCAGTTCTTC
.,.,TRBV10-3,TRBJ2-3,CAISDQRVSTDTQYF,TGTGCCATCAGTGACCAGCGGGTTAGCACAGATACGCAGTATTTT
.,TRBD1,TRBV4-3,TRBJ2-4,CASSLRRGTGKNIQYF,TGCGCCAGCAGCCTACGACGAGGGACAGGGAAAAACATTCAGTACTTC
.,.,TRBV5-1,TRBJ2-2,CASSPYSRPDTGELFF,TGCGCCAGCAGCCCCTACTCTCGACCGGACACCGGGGAGCTGTTTTTT
few,.,TRBV30,TRBJ2-3,CAWSVPSDTQYF,TGTGCCTGGAGTGTACCCTCAGATACGCAGTATTTT
few,.,TRBV9,TRBJ1-4,CASSAGQSPEKLFF,TGTGCCAGCAGCGCCGGACAGTCTCCTGAAAAACTGTTTTTT
few,.,TRBV30,TRBJ2-7,CAYLTGSHEQYF,TGTGCCTACCTGACAGGCTCCCACGAGCAGTACTTC
few,TRBD2,TRBV30,TRBJ2-5,CASYIQIAGGLSKTQYF,TGTGCCTCCTATATTCAAATAGCGGGAGGGCTCAGTAAGACCCAGTACTTC
few,.,TRBV10-3,TRBJ2-3,CAINSAGNTQYF,TGTGCCATCAATTCAGCAGGCAATACGCAGTATTTT
.,.,TRBV15,TRBJ1-3,CATSTGHQVLRNTIYF,TGTGCCACCAGCACAGGACATCAGGTTTTGAGGAACACCATATATTTT
few,TRBD2,TRBV10-3,TRBJ2-1,CATGLAGAYNEQFF,TGTGCCACCGGACTAGCGGGAGCCTACAATGAGCAGTTCTTC
.,TRBD2,TRBV7-2,TRBJ2-3,CASSSNSGTGTDTQYF,TGTGCCAGCAGCTCGAATAGCGGGACCGGCACAGATACGCAGTATTTT
.,.,TRBV20-1,TRBJ2-3,CSPSTDTQYF,TGCAGTCCTAGCACAGATACGCAGTATTTT
few,TRBD2,TRBV30,TRBJ2-1,CAWRGTRHHEQFF,TGTGCCTGGAGGGGGACTAGGCACCATGAGCAGTTCTTC
.,.,TRBV18,TRBJ1-1,CASSIRDDTEAFF,TGTGCCAGCTCAATCAGGGATGACACTGAAGCTTTCTTT